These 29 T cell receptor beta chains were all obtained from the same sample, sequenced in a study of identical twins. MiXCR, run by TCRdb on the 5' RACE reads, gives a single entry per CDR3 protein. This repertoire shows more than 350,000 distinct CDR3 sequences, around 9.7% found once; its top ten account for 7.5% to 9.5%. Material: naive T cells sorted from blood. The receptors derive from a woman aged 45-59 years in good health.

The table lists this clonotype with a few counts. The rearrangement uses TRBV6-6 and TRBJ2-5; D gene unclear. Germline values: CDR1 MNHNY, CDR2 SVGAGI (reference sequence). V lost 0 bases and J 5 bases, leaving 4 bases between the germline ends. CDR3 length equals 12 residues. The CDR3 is CASSYSWETQYF. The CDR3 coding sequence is TGTGCCAGCAGTTACTCTTGGGAGACCCAGTACTTC.

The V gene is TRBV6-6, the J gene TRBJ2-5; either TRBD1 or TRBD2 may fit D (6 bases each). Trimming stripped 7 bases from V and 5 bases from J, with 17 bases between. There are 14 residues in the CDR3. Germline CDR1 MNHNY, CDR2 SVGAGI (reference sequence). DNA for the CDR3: TGTGCCAGCACCAGGCCGGGGGCCTCGGAGACCCAGTACTTC. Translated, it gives CASTRPGASETQYF.

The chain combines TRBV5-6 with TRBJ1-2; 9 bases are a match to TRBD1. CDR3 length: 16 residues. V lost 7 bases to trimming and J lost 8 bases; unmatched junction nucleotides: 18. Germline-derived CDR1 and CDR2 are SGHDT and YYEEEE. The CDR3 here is CASHPGMGTGSKGYTF. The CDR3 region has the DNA TGTGCCAGCCACCCCGGTATGGGGACAGGGTCAAAAGGCTACACCTTC.

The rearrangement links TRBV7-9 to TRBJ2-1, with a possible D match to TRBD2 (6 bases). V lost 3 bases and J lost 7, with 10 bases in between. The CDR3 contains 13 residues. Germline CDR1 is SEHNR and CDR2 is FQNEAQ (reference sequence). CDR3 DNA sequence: TGTGCCAGCAGCTTTGCTAGCGAGAATGAGCAGTTCTTC. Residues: CASSFASENEQFF. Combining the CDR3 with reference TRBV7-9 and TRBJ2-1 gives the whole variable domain DTGVSQNPRHKITKRGQNVTFRCDPISEHNRLYWYRQTLGQGPEFLTYFQNEAQLEKSRLLSDRFSAERPKGSFSTLEIQRTEQGDSAMYLCASSFASENEQFFGPGTRLTVL.

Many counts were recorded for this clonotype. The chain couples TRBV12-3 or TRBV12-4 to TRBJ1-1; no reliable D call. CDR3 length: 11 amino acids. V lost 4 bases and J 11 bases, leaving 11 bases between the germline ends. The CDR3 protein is CASSYSARAFF. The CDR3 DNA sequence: TGTGCCAGCAGTTACTCCGCCCGGGCTTTCTTT.

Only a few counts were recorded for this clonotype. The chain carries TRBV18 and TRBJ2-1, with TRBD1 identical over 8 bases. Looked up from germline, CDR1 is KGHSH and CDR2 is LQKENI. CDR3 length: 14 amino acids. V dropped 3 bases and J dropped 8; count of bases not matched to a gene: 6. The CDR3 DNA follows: TGTGCCAGCTCACCCCGGACAGGGCGCGATGAGCAGTTCTTC. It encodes CASSPRTGRDEQFF.

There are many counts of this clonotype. The CDR3 bases are TGCGCCAGCAGCCCCGGGGCTAGCGACAACAATGAGCAGTTCTTC. Translated: CASSPGASDNNEQFF. The chain uses TRBV5-1 and TRBJ2-1; weak D call: TRBD2 (6 bases). Per the germline V gene, CDR1 is SGHRS and CDR2 is YFSETQ. This CDR3 contains 15 residues. The V and J ends lost 4 bases and 5 bases respectively, with 16 bases between them.

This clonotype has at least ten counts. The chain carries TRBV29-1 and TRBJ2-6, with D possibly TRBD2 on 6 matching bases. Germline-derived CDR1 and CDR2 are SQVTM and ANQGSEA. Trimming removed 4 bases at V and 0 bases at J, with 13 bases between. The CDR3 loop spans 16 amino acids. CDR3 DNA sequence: TGCAGCGTTGGACACCGGAGGGTCTCTGGGGCCAACGTCCTGACTTTC. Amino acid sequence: CSVGHRRVSGANVLTF. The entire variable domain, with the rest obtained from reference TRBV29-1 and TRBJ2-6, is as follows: SAVISQKPSRDICQRGTSLTIQCQVDSQVTMMFWYRQQPGQSLTLIATANQGSEATYESGFVIDKFPISRPNLTFSTLTVSNMSPEDSSIYLCSVGHRRVSGANVLTFGAGSRLTVL.

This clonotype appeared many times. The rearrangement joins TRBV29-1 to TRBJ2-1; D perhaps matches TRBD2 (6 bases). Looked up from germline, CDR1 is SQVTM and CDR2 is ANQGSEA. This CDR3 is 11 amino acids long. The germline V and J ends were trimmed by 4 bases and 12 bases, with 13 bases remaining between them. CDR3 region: CSVVLGLGQFF. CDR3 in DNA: TGCAGCGTTGTGCTGGGACTGGGGCAGTTCTTC.

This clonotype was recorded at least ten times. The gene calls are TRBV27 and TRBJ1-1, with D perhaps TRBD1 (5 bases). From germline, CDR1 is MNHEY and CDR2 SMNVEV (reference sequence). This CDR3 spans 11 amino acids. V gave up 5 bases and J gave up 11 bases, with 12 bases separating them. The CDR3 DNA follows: TGTGCCAGCAGTCCCGGGGGTCGGGCTTTCTTT. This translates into CASSPGGRAFF.

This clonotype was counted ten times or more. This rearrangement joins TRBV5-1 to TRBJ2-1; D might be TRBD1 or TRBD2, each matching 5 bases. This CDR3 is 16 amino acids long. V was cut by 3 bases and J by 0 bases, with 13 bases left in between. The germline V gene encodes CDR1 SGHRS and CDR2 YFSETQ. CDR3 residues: CASSSSGRNSYNEQFF. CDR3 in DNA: TGCGCCAGCAGCTCCTCGGGACGGAACTCCTACAATGAGCAGTTCTTC.

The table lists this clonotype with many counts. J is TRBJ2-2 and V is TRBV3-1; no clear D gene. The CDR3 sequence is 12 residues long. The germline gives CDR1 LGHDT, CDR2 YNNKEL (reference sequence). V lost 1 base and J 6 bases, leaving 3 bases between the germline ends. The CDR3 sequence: CASSQGAGELFF. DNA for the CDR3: TGTGCCAGCAGCCAAGGAGCCGGGGAGCTGTTTTTT.

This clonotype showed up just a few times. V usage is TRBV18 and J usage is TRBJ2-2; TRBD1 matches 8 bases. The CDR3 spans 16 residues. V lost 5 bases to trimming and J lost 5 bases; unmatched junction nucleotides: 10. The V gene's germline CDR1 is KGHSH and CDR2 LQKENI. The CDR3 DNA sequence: TGTGCCAGCTCATCAAACCGGGACAGGAGGACCGGGGAGCTGTTTTTT. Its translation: CASSSNRDRRTGELFF.

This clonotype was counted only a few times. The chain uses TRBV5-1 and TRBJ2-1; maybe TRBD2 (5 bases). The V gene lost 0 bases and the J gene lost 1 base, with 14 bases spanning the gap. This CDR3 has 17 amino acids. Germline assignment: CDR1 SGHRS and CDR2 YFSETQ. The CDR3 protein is CASSLVGIANSYNEQFF. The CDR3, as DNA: TGCGCCAGCAGCTTGGTGGGAATAGCGAATTCCTACAATGAGCAGTTCTTC.

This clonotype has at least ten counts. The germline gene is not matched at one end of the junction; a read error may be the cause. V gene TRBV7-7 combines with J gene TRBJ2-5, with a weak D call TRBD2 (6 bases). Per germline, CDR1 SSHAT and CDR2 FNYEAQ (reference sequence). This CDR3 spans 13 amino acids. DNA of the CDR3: TGTGCTAGCAGCTTATGGCTAGCGGAGACCCAGTACTTC. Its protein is CASSLWLAETQYF.

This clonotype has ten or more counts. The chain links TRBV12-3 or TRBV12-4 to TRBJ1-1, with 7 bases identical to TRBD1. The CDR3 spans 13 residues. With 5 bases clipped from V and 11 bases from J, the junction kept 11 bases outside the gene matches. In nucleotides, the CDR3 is TGTGCCAGCAGTCCCCTCAGGGACAGTTCGGCTTTCTTT. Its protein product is CASSPLRDSSAFF.

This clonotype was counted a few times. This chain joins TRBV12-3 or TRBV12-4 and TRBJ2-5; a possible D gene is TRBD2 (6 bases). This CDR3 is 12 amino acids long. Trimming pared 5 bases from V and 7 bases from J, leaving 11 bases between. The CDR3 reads CASSGTLGTQYF. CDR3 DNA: TGTGCCAGCAGTGGGACTCTCGGGACCCAGTACTTC.

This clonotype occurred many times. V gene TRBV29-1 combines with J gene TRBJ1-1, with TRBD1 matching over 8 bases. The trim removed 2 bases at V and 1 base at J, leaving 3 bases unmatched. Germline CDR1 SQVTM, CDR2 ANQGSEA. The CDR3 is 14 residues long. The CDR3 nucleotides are TGCAGCGTTGAAAGGGACAGGCAGAACACTGAAGCTTTCTTT. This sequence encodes CSVERDRQNTEAFF.

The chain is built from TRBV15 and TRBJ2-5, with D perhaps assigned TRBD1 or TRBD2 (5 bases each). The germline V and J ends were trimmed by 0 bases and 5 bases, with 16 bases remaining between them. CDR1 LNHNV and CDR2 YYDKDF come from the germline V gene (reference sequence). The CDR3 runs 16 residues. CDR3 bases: TGTGCCACCAGCAGAGATCGGCCGGGGACCGGCGAGACCCAGTACTTC. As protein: CATSRDRPGTGETQYF.

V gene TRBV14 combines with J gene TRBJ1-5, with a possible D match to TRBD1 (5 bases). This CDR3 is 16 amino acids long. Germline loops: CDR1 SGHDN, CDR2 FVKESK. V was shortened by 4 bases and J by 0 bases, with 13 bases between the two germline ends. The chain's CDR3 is CASSPAEGVSNQPQHF. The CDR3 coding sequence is TGTGCCAGCAGCCCCGCTGAAGGGGTTAGCAATCAGCCCCAGCATTTT.

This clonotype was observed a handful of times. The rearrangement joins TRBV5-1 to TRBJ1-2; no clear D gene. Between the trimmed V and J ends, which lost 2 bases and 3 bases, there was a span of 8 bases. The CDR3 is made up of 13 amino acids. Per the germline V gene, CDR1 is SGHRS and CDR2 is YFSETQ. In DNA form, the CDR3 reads TGCGCCAGCAGCTTTACCTTTGACTATGGCTACACCTTC. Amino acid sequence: CASSFTFDYGYTF.

The CDR3 sequence: CASSYKGRGINEKLFF. Written as DNA, the CDR3 is TGTGCCAGCAGTTACAAAGGACGGGGGATTAATGAAAAACTGTTTTTT. V and J are TRBV6-5 and TRBJ1-4, with D maybe TRBD1 (5 bases). The V and J ends lost 2 bases and 4 bases respectively, with 14 bases between them. CDR3 length: 16 amino acids. Per germline, CDR1 MNHEY and CDR2 SVGAGI.

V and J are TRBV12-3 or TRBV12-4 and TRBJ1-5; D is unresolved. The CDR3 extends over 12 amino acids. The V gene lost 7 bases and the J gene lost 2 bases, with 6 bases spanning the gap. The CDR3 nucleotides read TGTGCCAGCATCAGCGGCAATCAGCCCCAGCATTTT. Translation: CASISGNQPQHF.

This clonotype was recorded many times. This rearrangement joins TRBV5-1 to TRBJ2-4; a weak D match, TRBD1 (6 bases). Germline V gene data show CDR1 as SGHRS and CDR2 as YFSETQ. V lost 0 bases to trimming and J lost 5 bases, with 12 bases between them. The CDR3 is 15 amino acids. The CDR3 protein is CASSLDVGQQNIQYF. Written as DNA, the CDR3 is TGCGCCAGCAGCTTGGATGTAGGACAGCAAAACATTCAGTACTTC.

CDR3 nucleotides: TGTGCCAGCAGTCGCCTAGGGACTAGCGGGTACGAGCAGTACGTC. This sequence encodes CASSRLGTSGYEQYV. The genes are TRBV6-2 or TRBV6-3 and TRBJ2-7; 12 nucleotides agree with TRBD2. Germline V gene data show CDR1 as MNHEY and CDR2 as SVGEGT. The CDR3 has 15 residues. The ends lost 5 bases at V and 4 bases at J; junction bases unmatched: 6.

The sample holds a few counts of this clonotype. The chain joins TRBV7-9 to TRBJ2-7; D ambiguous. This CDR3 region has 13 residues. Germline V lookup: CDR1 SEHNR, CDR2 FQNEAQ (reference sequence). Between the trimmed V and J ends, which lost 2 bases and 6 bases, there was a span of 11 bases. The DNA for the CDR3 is TGTGCCAGCAGCTTATCCGTGTCAGGCGAGCAGTACGTC. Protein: CASSLSVSGEQYV.

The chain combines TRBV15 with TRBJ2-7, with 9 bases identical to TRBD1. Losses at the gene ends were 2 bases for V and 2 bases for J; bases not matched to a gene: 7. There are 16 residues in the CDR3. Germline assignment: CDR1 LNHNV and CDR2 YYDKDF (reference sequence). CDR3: CATSRLLGQGAYEQYF. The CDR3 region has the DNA TGTGCCACCAGCAGACTTCTGGGACAGGGTGCCTACGAGCAGTACTTC.

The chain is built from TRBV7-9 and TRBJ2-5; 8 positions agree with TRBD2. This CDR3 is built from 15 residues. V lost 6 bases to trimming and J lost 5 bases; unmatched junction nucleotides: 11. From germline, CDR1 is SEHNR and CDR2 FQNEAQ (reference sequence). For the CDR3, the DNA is TGTGCCAGCAGATTCCCCTCGGGGGGGGATGAGACCCAGTACTTC. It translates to CASRFPSGGDETQYF.

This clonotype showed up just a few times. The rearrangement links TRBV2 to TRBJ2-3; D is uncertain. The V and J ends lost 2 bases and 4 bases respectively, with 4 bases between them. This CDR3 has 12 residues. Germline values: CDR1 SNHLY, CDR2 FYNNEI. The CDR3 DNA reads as TGTGCCAGCAGTGAAATATCAGATACGCAGTATTTT. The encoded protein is CASSEISDTQYF.